These 10 T cell receptor beta chains were all obtained from the same sample, sequenced in a study of CD8 T cells in Susac syndrome. With random hexamers, roughly 0.45 to 1 ug RNA was reverse transcribed. TCRdb used MiXCR to reprocess the immunoSEQ multiplex PCR reads, holding one entry per CDR3 protein. The repertoire holds over 350,000 distinct CDR3 sequences, 75% to 90% seen once, with under 0.15% in the top ten. The sample taken for sequencing was CD8+ T cells from PBMCs. These receptors were obtained from a human donor with multiple sclerosis.

CDR3 in amino acids: CASSLNRLQETQYF. Here the CDR3 DNA reads TGTGCCAGCAGTTTAAACAGACTCCAAGAGACCCAGTACTTC. V usage is TRBV28 and J usage is TRBJ2-5; D remains ambiguous. The length of the CDR3 is 14 residues. Germline-derived CDR1 and CDR2 are MDHEN and SYDVKM. Trimming removed 2 bases from V and 1 base from J, with 8 bases in between.

This clonotype has only one observation. The chain couples TRBV7-8 to TRBJ2-1; D is uncertain. Trimming pared 5 bases from V and 0 bases from J, leaving 14 bases between. Germline-derived CDR1 and CDR2 are SGHVS and FQNEAQ. The length of the CDR3 is 16 residues. The CDR3 sequence: CASSLLSFSSYNEQFF. DNA for the CDR3: TGTGCCAGCAGCCTTCTATCCTTTAGCTCCTACAATGAGCAGTTCTTC.

The chain couples TRBV20-1 to TRBJ2-1; 14 bases align to TRBD2. The CDR3 is made up of 17 amino acids. J was trimmed by 0 bases and V by 2 bases; bases with no gene match: 3. Germline V gene lookup returns CDR1 DFQATT and CDR2 SNEGSKA (reference sequence). The CDR3, as DNA: TGCAGTGCTAGATCGGGACTAGCGGGAGCCTCCTACAATGAGCAGTTCTTC. It codes for CSARSGLAGASYNEQFF.

The rearrangement links TRBV9 to TRBJ1-5; D gene uncertain. V was shortened by 3 bases and J by 1 base, with 5 bases between the two germline ends. Germline V gene sequence: CDR1 SGDLS, CDR2 YYNGEE. This CDR3 region has 13 residues. CDR3 protein: CASSALSNQPQHF. The CDR3 nucleotides are TGTGCCAGCAGCGCCTTGAGCAATCAGCCCCAGCATTTT.

This chain uses TRBV7-9 with TRBJ2-5; no firm D call. Germline CDR1 and CDR2: SEHNR and FQNEAQ (reference sequence). The V and J ends lost 5 bases and 2 bases respectively, with 12 bases between them. This CDR3 spans 14 amino acids. The CDR3 DNA reads as TGTGCCAGCAGCCCCCGTGCGGATCAAGAGACCCAGTACTTC. Its protein is CASSPRADQETQYF.

The J gene is TRBJ2-7, the V gene TRBV20-1; no reliable D call. V was pared by 1 base and J by 3 bases, with 10 bases between. Germline CDR1 is DFQATT and CDR2 is SNEGSKA (reference sequence). The CDR3 contains 13 residues. The CDR3 is CSARGAVHYEQYF. The CDR3 nucleotides read TGCAGTGCTAGAGGTGCCGTACACTACGAGCAGTACTTC.

The V call is TRBV19, the J call TRBJ1-2; 9 nucleotides match TRBD1. Germline CDR1 is LNHDA and CDR2 is SQIVND (reference sequence). This CDR3 is built from 14 residues. The junction had 8 bases not matched to a gene; V was cut back by 8 bases and J by 4 bases. This CDR3 is CASLGTGMFYGYTF. CDR3 nucleotide sequence: TGTGCCAGTTTAGGGACAGGGATGTTCTATGGCTACACCTTC. The whole variable domain, remainder taken from reference TRBV19 and TRBJ1-2, is DGGITQSPKYLFRKEGQNVTLSCEQNLNHDAMYWYRQDPGQGLRLIYYSQIVNDFQKGDIAEGYSVSREKKESFPLTVTSAQKNPTAFYLCASLGTGMFYGYTFGSGTRLTVV.

The J gene is TRBJ2-3, the V gene TRBV6-1; D not certain. Germline-derived CDR1 and CDR2 are MNHNS and SASEGT. The CDR3 has 14 residues. Trimming took off 3 bases at V and 2 bases at J, with 9 bases between the two ends. CDR3 in DNA: TGTGCCAGCAGTGACCTTGGGGTCACAGATACGCAGTATTTT. Its protein is CASSDLGVTDTQYF.

V and J are TRBV12-3 or TRBV12-4 and TRBJ2-1; no clear D gene. CDR3 length: 15 amino acids. V shed 3 bases and J shed 0 bases, with 9 bases lying between them. Here the CDR3 reads CASSFLADSYNEQFF. The CDR3 DNA reads as TGTGCCAGCAGTTTCCTCGCTGACTCCTACAATGAGCAGTTCTTC.

The table lists this clonotype with a few counts. In nucleotides, the CDR3 is TGCGCCAGCAGCCAAGTAGTAGCGGGCGCCTCCTACGAGCAGTACTTC. Translated: CASSQVVAGASYEQYF. V and J are TRBV4-1 and TRBJ2-7; 7 nucleotides agree with TRBD2. V trimming: 1 base; J trimming: 0 bases; junction bases outside the gene matches: 6. This CDR3 comprises 16 residues. CDR1 and CDR2 (germline): MGHRA, YSYEKL.